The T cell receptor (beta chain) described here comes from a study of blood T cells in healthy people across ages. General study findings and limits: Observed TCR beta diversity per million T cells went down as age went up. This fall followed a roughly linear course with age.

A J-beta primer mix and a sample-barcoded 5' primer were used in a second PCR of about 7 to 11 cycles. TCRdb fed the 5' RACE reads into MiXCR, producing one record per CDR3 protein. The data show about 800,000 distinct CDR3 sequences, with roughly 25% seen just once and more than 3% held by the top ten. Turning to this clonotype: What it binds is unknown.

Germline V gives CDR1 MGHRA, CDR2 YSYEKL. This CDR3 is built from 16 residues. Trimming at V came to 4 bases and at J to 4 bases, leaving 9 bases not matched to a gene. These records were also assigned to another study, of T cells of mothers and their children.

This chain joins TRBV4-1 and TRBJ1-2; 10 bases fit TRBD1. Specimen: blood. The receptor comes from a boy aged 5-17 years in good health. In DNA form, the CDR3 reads TGCGCCAGCAGCCGAGGACAGGGGGTAATATCCTATGGCTACACCTTC. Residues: CASSRGQGVISYGYTF.